This T cell receptor (beta chain) was retrieved from a study of PD-1 blockade in mismatch repair-deficient tumors. All patients were mismatch repair deficient, assessed by either PCR or immunohistochemistry. The TCR-sequenced patients were a few responders to pembrolizumab. Only in-frame clones appear in the TCRdb table, and some are missing; sequencing was by immunoSEQ multiplex PCR. The table records around 120,000 clones, approximately 90% of them present only once. This clone was observed a few times. V shed 0 bases and J shed 4 bases, with 7 bases lying between them. This CDR3 is built from 13 residues. Per the germline V gene, CDR1 is GTSNPN and CDR2 is SVGIG (reference sequence).

The TCR originated in an adult with mismatch repair-deficient cancer. The sequencing used peripheral blood, collected 44 weeks after starting pembrolizumab. V and J are TRBV30 and TRBJ2-1; D is unresolved. This CDR3 is CAWSVLGYNEQFF. In DNA form, the CDR3 reads TGTGCCTGGAGTGTGTTGGGGTACAATGAGCAGTTCTTC.